This record looks at one T cell receptor (beta chain) sequence and its context. TCRdb's copy holds only in-frame clones and misses some; the assay was immunoSEQ multiplex PCR. The profile shows over 140,000 clones, about three quarters of them singletons. This sample was taken from a study of blood T cell repertoires in COVID-19. Study in general: COVID-19 samples, acute and convalescent, were from the United States, Italy and Spain.

Everyone who took part was 18 to 89 years old, and they came from some 23 US areas. Self-reported history from a screening survey and questionnaire set each donor's cohort. Sequencing was carried out using PBMCs or T cells enriched from blood (not recorded which). The receptor comes from a woman between 50 and 59 years old who had recovered from COVID-19.

CDR3 nucleotides: TGTGCCAGCAGCTTGTACGGGAACACTGAAGCTTTCTTT. It specifies CASSLYGNTEAFF. V and J are TRBV12-3 or TRBV12-4 and TRBJ1-1; D gene uncertain. With 6 bases removed from V and 1 base from J, the gap between germline ends came to 9 bases. The CDR3 contains 13 residues.